A single sample gave rise to the 11 T cell receptor beta chains below, sequenced in a study of cytomegalovirus exposure and HLA in healthy donors listed by TCRdb under 2017. The library was obtained by the immunoSEQ multiplex PCR assay. For the multiplex PCR, a mixture combining 60 forward primers for TCR Vbeta segments and 13 reverse primers for TCR Jbeta segments was used. TCRdb mirrors the immuneACCESS table, restricted to in-frame sequences. Some clones are absent from its copies; in checked studies, under half trace to an unresolved V gene, and the reason for the others is unknown. This sample has some 150,000 clones in its table, and 80% of those were observed once. Of the sample, 5.1% falls within the top ten clones. Sequencing was performed on PBMCs. Receptors originate from a male donor in good health and CMV-seronegative.

The V and J genes are TRBV7-2 and TRBJ1-4; a weak D match, TRBD1 (5 bases). Germline CDR1 is SGHTA and CDR2 is FQGNSA. The CDR3 sequence is 14 residues long. Between the trimmed V and J ends, which lost 7 bases and 3 bases, there was a span of 12 bases. CDR3: CASNPGYPNEKLFF. In DNA, the CDR3 is TGTGCCAGCAACCCAGGGTACCCTAATGAAAAACTGTTTTTT. Drawing the rest from reference TRBV7-2 and TRBJ1-4, the complete variable domain is GAGVSQSPSNKVTEKGKDVELRCDPISGHTALYWYRQSLGQGLEFLIYFQGNSAPDKSGLPSDRFSAERTGGSVSTLTIQRTQQEDSAVYLCASNPGYPNEKLFFGSGTQLSVL.

This clone was seen more than once but under ten times. The V gene is TRBV7-9, the J gene TRBJ2-1; 7 bases line up with TRBD2. Trimming cost V 3 bases and J 8 bases; bases outside gene matches: 10. The CDR3 contains 15 residues. From germline, CDR1 is SEHNR and CDR2 FQNEAQ (reference sequence). The CDR3 DNA follows: TGTGCCAGCAGCTTGACTAGCCCCGCCCCGGATGAGCAGTTCTTC. This encodes CASSLTSPAPDEQFF.

The rearrangement links TRBV9 to TRBJ2-7; D call uncertain. Between the trimmed V and J ends, which lost 0 bases and 1 base, there was a span of 8 bases. The length of the CDR3 is 14 residues. Germline CDR1 is SGDLS and CDR2 is YYNGEE. The CDR3 coding sequence is TGTGCCAGCAGCGTAGGAACAGATTCCTACGAGCAGTACTTC. This sequence encodes CASSVGTDSYEQYF.

V gene TRBV13 combines with J gene TRBJ2-7, with TRBD1 as a possible D gene (5 bases). Germline lookup yields CDR1 PRHDT and CDR2 FYEKMQ (reference sequence). The CDR3 totals 14 residues. V was clipped by 4 bases and J by 2 bases, with 12 bases between them. CDR3 nucleotide sequence: TGTGCCAGCAGCTATAAGGACATTACCTACGAGCAGTACTTC. Translated, it gives CASSYKDITYEQYF.

This clone turned up a few times. The germline gene is not matched at one end of the junction; a read error may be the cause. V gene TRBV5-5 combines with J gene TRBJ1-5; 7 bases match TRBD1. Looked up from germline, CDR1 is SGHKS and CDR2 is YYEKEE (reference sequence). The CDR3 is made up of 15 amino acids. The CDR3 loop is CASSQGRGRDQPQHF. CDR3 DNA sequence: TGCGCCAGCAGCCAAGGAAGGGGGCGGGATCAGCCCCAGCATTTT. The full variable domain, in which reference TRBV5-5 and TRBJ1-5 provide the parts outside the CDR3, is DAGVTQSPTHLIKTRGQQVTLRCSPISGHKSVSWYQQVLGQGPQFIFQYYEKEERGRGNFPDRFSARQFPNYSSELNVNALLLGDSALYLCASSQGRGRDQPQHFGDGTRLSIL.

This clone turned up a few times. The V and J genes are TRBV4-3 and TRBJ2-1, with 12 bases aligning to TRBD2. The CDR3 totals 17 residues. Germline V gene lookup returns CDR1 LGHNA and CDR2 YSLEER. With V trimmed by 0 bases and J by 6 bases, 6 bases remained unmatched. CDR3 protein: CASSQDPLAGGRNEQFF. The CDR3 nucleotides read TGCGCCAGCAGCCAAGATCCCCTAGCGGGGGGGCGCAATGAGCAGTTCTTC.

The chain is built from TRBV28 and TRBJ1-5; tentative D call: TRBD1 (5 bases). CDR1 and CDR2 from the germline V gene are MDHEN and SYDVKM. Trimming left V 5 bases short and J 9 bases short, with 20 bases between. The CDR3 contains 15 residues. CDR3 bases: TGTGCCAGCAGTGGGGCAGGTTCTGGAAATTCGCCCCAGCATTTT. This gives the protein CASSGAGSGNSPQHF.

The chain links TRBV11-3 to TRBJ1-5, with a tentative D call TRBD1 (6 bases). The CDR3 sequence is 16 residues long. Germline-derived CDR1 and CDR2 are SGHNT and YENEEA. V was trimmed by 6 bases and J by 7 bases, leaving 22 bases between them. The CDR3 region is CASSSPTGTRAQPQHF. Written as DNA, the CDR3 is TGTGCCAGCAGTTCCCCAACAGGGACGAGAGCACAGCCCCAGCATTTT.

The rearrangement links TRBV4-3 to TRBJ2-1; TRBD1 is a possible D gene (6 bases). The CDR3 is made up of 18 amino acids. V dropped 0 bases and J dropped 0 bases, with 15 bases sitting between them. CDR1 is LGHNA, CDR2 YSLEER, per germline. This chain's CDR3 is CASSQEEIRGFSYNEQFF. In DNA, the CDR3 is TGCGCCAGCAGCCAAGAGGAGATTAGGGGGTTCTCCTACAATGAGCAGTTCTTC.

V usage is TRBV28 and J usage is TRBJ1-1, with a possible D match to TRBD1 (6 bases). CDR3 size: 12 residues. Trimming pared 2 bases from V and 11 bases from J, leaving 12 bases between. Germline CDR1 and CDR2: MDHEN and SYDVKM. CDR3 nucleotide sequence: TGTGCCAGCAGTTTAGCAGGGGTGTATGCTTTCTTT. This translates into CASSLAGVYAFF. Full variable domain (outside the CDR3, taken from reference TRBV28 and TRBJ1-1): DVKVTQSSRYLVKRTGEKVFLECVQDMDHENMFWYRQDPGLGLRLIYFSYDVKMKEKGDIPEGYSVSREKKERFSLILESASTNQTSMYLCASSLAGVYAFFGQGTRLTVV.

This clone showed up just a few times. V gene TRBV4-1 combines with J gene TRBJ1-3, with 9 bases lining up with TRBD1. With 2 bases clipped from V and 1 base from J, the junction kept 6 bases outside the gene matches. This CDR3 is 17 amino acids long. Germline-derived CDR1 and CDR2 are MGHRA and YSYEKL. The CDR3 DNA reads as TGCGCCAGCAGCCAACCCCCGGGACAGGGATCTGGAAACACCATATATTTT. It is translated as CASSQPPGQGSGNTIYF.